These 10 T cell receptor beta chains originate from one sample sequenced in a study of Graves' ophthalmopathy and Graves' hyperthyroidism. For repertoire sequencing, the TCR beta CDR3 regions were amplified from RNA transcripts. First-round RT-PCR employed HTBI primers, with a second-round multiplex PCR after it. TCRdb fed the multiplex PCR reads into MiXCR, producing one record per CDR3 protein. The sample holds some 1.1 million distinct CDR3 sequences, less than 45% seen once. The sequenced sample consisted of peripheral blood or thyroid tissue (not recorded which). The receptors derive from an adult man with Graves' hyperthyroidism.

The chain carries TRBV10-3 and TRBJ1-1; TRBD1 matches 8 bases. The CDR3 has 15 amino acids. J lost 2 bases, V lost 6 bases, and 8 bases had no gene match. Germline V gene data show CDR1 as ENHRY and CDR2 as SYGVKD. DNA for the CDR3: TGTGCCATCAGCCCGACAGGGGAAGGAAACACTGAAGCTTTCTTT. This translates into CAISPTGEGNTEAFF.

This clonotype was seen only once. At one of its ends the junction is not consistent with the germline gene, which may arise from a read error. The chain joins TRBV7-2 to TRBJ1-2; no clear D. The CDR3 extends over 13 amino acids. Germline CDR1 and CDR2: SGHTA and FQGNSA. The CDR3 DNA sequence: TGTGCCAGCGGCTTATTAGCGTGGGATGGCTACACCTTC. Translating it yields CASGLLAWDGYTF.

As regards this clonotype: A much larger clone is a single base away; this may be a read error. The V gene is TRBV20-1, the J gene TRBJ2-7; 11 bases agree with TRBD2. This CDR3 spans 14 amino acids. The germline CDR1 and CDR2 sequences are DFQATT and SNEGSKA (reference sequence). The V and J ends lost 5 bases and 8 bases, in that order; junction bases with no gene match: 11. The CDR3 loop reads CSAGLPSGGYQQYF. Written as DNA, the CDR3 is TGCAGTGCTGGGTTGCCTAGCGGGGGGTATCAGCAGTACTTC.

With respect to this clonotype: A much larger clone differs from this one at a single base, so this may be a read error. J is TRBJ2-2 and V is TRBV2; D not resolved. The germline V gene has CDR1 SNHLY and CDR2 FYNNEI. The CDR3 sequence is 12 residues long. V dropped 2 bases and J dropped 6 bases, with 4 bases sitting between them. CDR3 residues: CASSEPAGELFF. CDR3 DNA sequence: TGTGCCAGCAGTGAACCGGCCGGGGAGCTGTTTTTT.

On this clonotype itself: A read error is possible here, since a much larger clone lies one base away. The chain couples TRBV3-1 to TRBJ1-2, with TRBD1 matching 7 bases. The CDR3 contains 12 residues. V lost 8 bases, J lost 3 bases, and 3 bases stayed unmatched. Germline V gives CDR1 LGHDT, CDR2 YNNKEL (reference sequence). The CDR3 spells CASQGGHYGYTF. CDR3 nucleotide sequence: TGTGCCAGCCAGGGGGGTCACTATGGCTACACCTTC. The entire variable domain, with the rest obtained from reference TRBV3-1 and TRBJ1-2, is as follows: DTAVSQTPKYLVTQMGNDKSIKCEQNLGHDTMYWYKQDSKKFLKIMFSYNNKELIINETVPNRFSPKSPDKAHLNLHINSLELGDSAVYFCASQGGHYGYTFGSGTRLTVV.

This clonotype occurred a few times. The gene calls are TRBV6-5 and TRBJ1-5; no clear D gene. Germline assignment: CDR1 MNHEY and CDR2 SVGAGI. This CDR3 comprises 14 residues. Trimming removed 7 bases at V and 4 bases at J, with 14 bases between. CDR3 amino acids: CASIAFLGNQPQHF. The CDR3 nucleotides are TGTGCCAGCATTGCGTTTTTAGGTAATCAGCCCCAGCATTTT.

This clonotype was detected a few times. The gene calls are TRBV28 and TRBJ2-7; D may be TRBD2 (6 bases). The germline V gene encodes CDR1 MDHEN and CDR2 SYDVKM. This CDR3 is built from 14 residues. The V end lost 6 bases, the J end lost 4 bases, and 16 bases lay between the germline ends. The CDR3 nucleotides read TGTGCCAGCAGCGCCGGAGGGCGCGGATACGAGCAGTACTTC. As protein: CASSAGGRGYEQYF.

Concerning this clonotype: A read error may be the cause here, since a much bigger clone is one base away. This chain connects TRBV7-2 to TRBJ1-1; no clear D. This CDR3 comprises 15 residues. Germline CDR1 and CDR2: SGHTA and FQGNSA. The CDR3, as DNA: TGTGCCAGCAGCTTACGTCCCGGGATGGTTACTGAAGCTTCCTTT. Translated, it gives CASSLRPGMVTEASF.

This chain links TRBV4-3 with TRBJ2-7; D assignment may be TRBD1 or TRBD2 (5 bases each). This CDR3 is 16 amino acids long. Germline lookup yields CDR1 LGHNA and CDR2 YSLEER. The ends were cut back, 2 bases at V and 3 bases at J, with 17 bases in the middle. CDR3 nucleotide sequence: TGCGCCAGCAGCCAAACCGGGACCTCCTCCTACTACGAGCAGTACTTC. Amino acids: CASSQTGTSSYYEQYF.

The chain is built from TRBV29-1 and TRBJ1-2, with D tentatively TRBD1 (5 bases). Trimming removed 3 bases from V and 3 bases from J, with 20 bases in between. CDR1 is SQVTM, CDR2 ANQGSEA, per germline. This CDR3 contains 16 residues. The CDR3 DNA is TGCAGCGTTGACCGGAGGGGAAGCACTGAAGACTATGGCTACACCTTC. Its translation is CSVDRRGSTEDYGYTF.